The T cell receptor beta chain under discussion was sequenced for a study of T cells of healthy individuals (dated by TCRdb to 2017 to 2018). V drops 0 bases and J drops 7 bases, leaving 10 bases in between. CDR1 and CDR2, looked up from the germline V gene (reference sequence), are LGHDT and YNNKEL. The CDR3 sequence holds 15 residues, the cysteine and phenylalanine included. Only the CDR3 DNA stays, 45 bases, in frame from base 1. Preparation of the library involved 5' RACE. Sequenced using an Illumina MiSeq. TCRdb took the public reads, trimmed them with fastp at Q25, ran MiXCR for clone calling and kept in-frame beta chains. Each CDR3 protein appears once, grouped with its most common genes and DNA. In this sample the table shows tens of thousands of distinct CDR3 sequences, about a sixth of which occur a single time. Clones ranked in the top ten supply roughly 4.7% of the sample. With regard to this clonotype: Its specific antigen is unknown. No base-level quality is on record; no much larger clone is a single base apart.

The clonotype originates from a human donor in good health. The rearranged chain carries TRBV3-1 and TRBJ1-6; no D gene is confidently identified. The nucleotides are TGTGCCAGCAGCCAAGACACGGGTAGGAATTCACCCCTCCACTTT. Its translation reads: CASSQDTGRNSPLHF.